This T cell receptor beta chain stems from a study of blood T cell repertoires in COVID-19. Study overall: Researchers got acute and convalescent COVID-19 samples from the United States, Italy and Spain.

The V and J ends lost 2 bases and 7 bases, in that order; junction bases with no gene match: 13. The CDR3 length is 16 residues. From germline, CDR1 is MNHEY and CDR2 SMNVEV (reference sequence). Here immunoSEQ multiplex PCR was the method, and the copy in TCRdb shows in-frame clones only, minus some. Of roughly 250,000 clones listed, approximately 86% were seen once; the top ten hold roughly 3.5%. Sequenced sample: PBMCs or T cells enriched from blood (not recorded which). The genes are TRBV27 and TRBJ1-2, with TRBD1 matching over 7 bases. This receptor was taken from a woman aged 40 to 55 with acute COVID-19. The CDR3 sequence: CASSLQGGQKMGGYTF. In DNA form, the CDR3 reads TGTGCCAGCAGTTTACAGGGGGGACAGAAGATGGGTGGCTACACCTTC.